Below, 18 T cell receptor beta chains from the same sample are listed, as sequenced in a study of control samples from healthy donors and cancer patients. The assay was immunoSEQ multiplex PCR, and TCRdb's table has in-frame clones only and misses some. The data show 150,000 to 180,000 clones, about 94% seen once. The sequencing input was blood. Every receptor here comes from a man in his forties or fifties in good health.

This clone appeared a single time. The genes are TRBV7-2 and TRBJ2-6; the match to TRBD1 covers 8 bases. The V segment lost 1 base and the J segment 6 bases; nucleotides outside the gene matches: 2. Looked up from germline, CDR1 is SGHTA and CDR2 is FQGNSA. CDR3 size: 15 residues. The chain's CDR3 is CASSLDRGKANVLTF. Written as DNA, the CDR3 is TGTGCCAGCAGCTTAGACAGGGGGAAGGCCAACGTCCTGACTTTC.

The V gene is TRBV9, the J gene TRBJ1-6; D not resolved. Germline CDR1 SGDLS, CDR2 YYNGEE. The CDR3 has 14 amino acids. V lost 3 bases to trimming and J lost 4 bases, with 8 bases between them. The CDR3 DNA sequence: TGTGCCAGCAGCGGCTATGGGTATAATTCACCCCTCCACTTT. Encoded protein: CASSGYGYNSPLHF.

V and J are TRBV28 and TRBJ2-3, with D tentatively TRBD2 (6 bases). Germline CDR1 is MDHEN and CDR2 is SYDVKM. Trimming stripped 7 bases from V and 6 bases from J, with 20 bases between. This CDR3 is 15 amino acids long. The CDR3 region is CASNRGGGTLDTQYF. The CDR3 DNA follows: TGTGCCAGCAATCGGGGTGGGGGGACCTTGGATACGCAGTATTTT.

The chain combines TRBV5-8 with TRBJ2-3; perhaps TRBD2 as D (5 bases). V was pared by 4 bases and J by 2 bases, with 14 bases between. Germline V gene lookup returns CDR1 SGHTS and CDR2 YDEGEE. The CDR3 contains 15 residues. The CDR3: CASSLRTWDTDTQYF. The CDR3 DNA sequence: TGTGCCAGCAGCCTCCGGACTTGGGACACAGATACGCAGTATTTT.

V and J are TRBV5-5 and TRBJ1-3, with D possibly matching TRBD1 (6 bases). Germline V gives CDR1 SGHKS, CDR2 YYEKEE (reference sequence). CDR3 length: 17 amino acids. The V gene lost 0 bases and the J gene lost 0 bases, with 13 bases spanning the gap. CDR3 nucleotides: TGTGCCAGCAGCTTGGGCCTGGGACACTTCTCTGGAAACACCATATATTTT. Translating it yields CASSLGLGHFSGNTIYF. The variable domain in full, completed from reference TRBV5-5 and TRBJ1-3, reads DAGVTQSPTHLIKTRGQQVTLRCSPISGHKSVSWYQQVLGQGPQFIFQYYEKEERGRGNFPDRFSARQFPNYSSELNVNALLLGDSALYLCASSLGLGHFSGNTIYFGEGSWLTVV.

The chain carries TRBV6-5 and TRBJ1-2; D gene unclear. Germline loops: CDR1 MNHEY, CDR2 SVGAGI. The CDR3 contains 15 residues. V was trimmed by 0 bases and J by 2 bases, leaving 10 bases between them. CDR3 loop: CASSYSPGSNYGYTF. In nucleotides, the CDR3 is TGTGCCAGCAGTTACTCGCCGGGGTCCAACTATGGCTACACCTTC.

This chain connects TRBV9 to TRBJ1-1, with D unresolved. Germline CDR1 SGDLS, CDR2 YYNGEE. V gave up 2 bases and J gave up 4 bases, with 9 bases separating them. This CDR3 is built from 13 residues. CDR3 nucleotides: TGTGCCAGCAGCGTTTCGGGTGGCACTGAAGCTTTCTTT. Translation: CASSVSGGTEAFF.

This clone has only a few counts. The genes are TRBV4-1 and TRBJ1-5, with D unclear. Trimming took 0 bases from V and 10 from J, leaving 10 bases between them. Germline V gives CDR1 MGHRA, CDR2 YSYEKL. The CDR3 length is 13 residues. CDR3 bases: TGCGCCAGCAGCCAAGATGGGTGGAGTCCCCAGCATTTT. It codes for CASSQDGWSPQHF.

The CDR3 loop is CASSSPKQGADYEQYF. The CDR3 nucleotides read TGTGCCAGCAGTTCACCAAAGCAGGGGGCCGACTACGAGCAGTACTTC. V gene TRBV28 combines with J gene TRBJ2-7; 8 bases align to TRBD1. The ends lost 4 bases at V and 3 bases at J; junction bases unmatched: 11. Germline CDR1 MDHEN, CDR2 SYDVKM. The CDR3 runs 16 residues.

Details on this clone: Other nucleotide sequences from this sample produce the same CDR3. The rearrangement links TRBV11-3 to TRBJ1-1; no firm D call. The CDR3 is 13 amino acids. V lost 5 bases to trimming and J lost 1 base, with 8 bases between them. Germline-derived CDR1 and CDR2 are SGHNT and YENEEA. CDR3 amino acids: CASSLGGNTEAFF. The CDR3 DNA sequence: TGTGCCAGCAGCCTGGGAGGGAACACTGAAGCTTTCTTT. Based on the CDR3 plus reference TRBV11-3 and TRBJ1-1, the full variable domain is EAGVVQSPRYKIIEKKQPVAFWCNPISGHNTLYWYLQNLGQGPELLIRYENEEAVDDSQLPKDRFSAERLKGVDSTLKIQPAELGDSAVYLCASSLGGNTEAFFGQGTRLTVV.

This clone was recorded only once. The J gene is TRBJ1-6, the V gene TRBV7-9, with D uncertain. Trimming stripped 5 bases from V and 3 bases from J, with 11 bases between. The germline gives CDR1 SEHNR, CDR2 FQNEAQ (reference sequence). The length of the CDR3 is 15 residues. CDR3 amino acids: CASSRERFYNSPLHF. The CDR3 coding sequence is TGTGCCAGCAGCCGGGAGAGGTTCTATAATTCACCCCTCCACTTT.

This rearrangement joins TRBV5-1 to TRBJ1-6; tentative D call: TRBD1 (5 bases). Germline lookup yields CDR1 SGHRS and CDR2 YFSETQ. Trimming shortened V by 2 bases and J by 13 bases, and 22 bases separated the two germline ends. The CDR3 spans 16 residues. CDR3 sequence reads: CASSFVETAAGGPLHF. The DNA for the CDR3 is TGCGCCAGCAGCTTCGTGGAGACAGCAGCCGGGGGTCCCCTCCACTTT. Complete variable domain (other parts from reference TRBV5-1 and TRBJ1-6): KAGVTQTPRYLIKTRGQQVTLSCSPISGHRSVSWYQQTPGQGLQFLFEYFSETQRNKGNFPGRFSGRQFSNSRSEMNVSTLELGDSALYLCASSFVETAAGGPLHFGNGTRLTVT.

This chain joins TRBV5-6 and TRBJ1-1; TRBD1 is a possible D gene (6 bases). CDR3 size: 14 residues. From germline, CDR1 is SGHDT and CDR2 YYEEEE. The V end was cut by 4 bases, the J end by 7 bases, with 17 bases between. CDR3 bases: TGTGCCAGCAGCCGATATGGGGGCGCTGATGAAGCTTTCTTT. Translation: CASSRYGGADEAFF. Variable domain in full (rest from reference TRBV5-6 and TRBJ1-1): DAGVTQSPTHLIKTRGQQVTLRCSPKSGHDTVSWYQQALGQGPQFIFQYYEEEERQRGNFPDRFSGHQFPNYSSELNVNALLLGDSALYLCASSRYGGADEAFFGQGTRLTVV.

The sample holds a few counts of this clone. The chain joins TRBV2 to TRBJ2-1; 8 bases are shared with TRBD1. The J segment lost 6 bases and the V segment lost 6 bases, leaving 10 bases of the junction unmatched. The V gene's germline CDR1 is SNHLY and CDR2 FYNNEI. The CDR3 is 15 amino acids. The CDR3 sequence: CASSKDRGAGNEQFF. As DNA, the CDR3 is TGTGCCAGCAGCAAAGACAGGGGAGCGGGCAATGAGCAGTTCTTC.

CDR3 loop: CASSRGVGVDSAGELFF. CDR3 bases: TGTGCCAGCAGCCGGGGTGTGGGAGTGGATTCAGCCGGGGAGCTGTTTTTT. This chain connects TRBV2 to TRBJ2-2, with D possibly being TRBD2 (5 bases). Germline V gene sequence: CDR1 SNHLY, CDR2 FYNNEI. The CDR3 totals 17 residues. V gave up 6 bases and J gave up 6 bases, with 23 bases separating them.

The chain is built from TRBV5-1 and TRBJ2-7, with TRBD1 identical over 7 bases. The J segment lost 4 bases and the V segment lost 3 bases, leaving 10 bases of the junction unmatched. There are 15 residues in the CDR3. Germline CDR1 reads SGHRS; CDR2 reads YFSETQ. The CDR3 protein is CASSWGTDLGYEQYF. DNA for the CDR3: TGCGCCAGCAGCTGGGGGACAGATTTAGGATACGAGCAGTACTTC.

V gene TRBV4-3 combines with J gene TRBJ1-2; D is perhaps TRBD1 (6 bases). The germline gives CDR1 LGHNA, CDR2 YSLEER. This CDR3 contains 14 residues. V was clipped by 3 bases and J by 4 bases, with 12 bases between them. The CDR3 here is CASSQGALPYGYTF. DNA for the CDR3: TGCGCCAGCAGCCAGGGGGCGCTTCCCTATGGCTACACCTTC.

The rearrangement links TRBV3-1 (or the pseudogene TRBV3-2) to TRBJ2-7, with D unresolved. V was trimmed by 1 base and J by 4 bases, leaving 8 bases between them. CDR3 length: 13 residues. Germline assignment: CDR1 LGHDT and CDR2 YNNKEL (reference sequence). The CDR3 is CASSQGVVYEQYF. CDR3 bases: TGTGCCAGCAGCCAAGGGGTCGTATACGAGCAGTACTTC.